This entry features one TCR beta chain sequence. The data originate from a study of blood T cell repertoires in COVID-19. Background on the study: Spain, Italy and the United States supplied samples that represented acute and convalescent COVID-19. Nucleic acid was either cDNA or gDNA, and it came from T cells, B-cell-depleted T cells, or PBMCs.

In the authors' workflow: For nucleated cells, counts were estimated from reference gene primer amplification. Using immunoSEQ multiplex PCR, the repertoire was profiled, and TCRdb retains in-frame clones only, with some absent. D and trimming were read from the DNA, whereas the V and J calls and clone size are those reported in that table. The data show roughly 260,000 clones, around 87% seen once. The receptor's source is a woman aged 50 to 65 with acute or convalescent COVID-19. The specimen sequenced was peripheral blood.

Here the CDR3 reads CASSRLADSSYEQYF. The CDR3 DNA sequence: TGTGCCAGCAGCCGACTAGCGGATAGCTCCTACGAGCAGTACTTC. The chain employs TRBV13 and TRBJ2-7; 9 bases line up with TRBD2. The germline V gene encodes CDR1 PRHDT and CDR2 FYEKMQ (reference sequence). The V segment lost 5 bases and the J segment 0 bases; nucleotides outside the gene matches: 5. The CDR3 is made up of 15 amino acids.